This T cell receptor (beta chain) was observed in a study of regulatory T cells in long-lasting Graves disease. Germline loops: CDR1 SGHAT, CDR2 FQDESV (reference sequence). Trimming pared 5 bases from V and 6 bases from J, leaving 16 bases between. This CDR3 is 15 amino acids long. As to time point: newly diagnosed GD, antithyroid drugs for less than 3 months. RNA from PBMCs was the source of the TCR library. In Xi'an, China, an endocrinology department was the source of patients. Combining iRepertoire HTBI primers with Arm-PCR of CDR3 regions, the authors built TCR beta libraries. TCRdb reprocessed the multiplex PCR reads via MiXCR and lists one record per CDR3 protein. The top ten hold about 12% of the sample, which has some 600,000 distinct CDR3 sequences, about 15% seen once. This sample also belongs to another study, concerning T cells in Graves' hyperthyroidism and ophthalmopathy. From that second work: For the diagnoses, clinical symptoms, serum thyroxine and TRAb, thyroid ultrasound and orbital computed tomography were used. An initial round of RT-PCR targeting the TCR CDR3 relied on the HTBI primer set. A model using 13 V-J features told ophthalmopathy apart from stable hyperthyroidism.

Source: peripheral blood mononuclear cells (PBMCs), taken at new diagnosis, from a patient treated with antithyroid drugs. The TCR originated in a man between 18 and 29 years old with Graves disease. The chain uses TRBV11-1 and TRBJ2-2; TRBD1 might be the D (6 bases). The CDR3 nucleotides are TGTGCCAGCAGCCACAGGGAAATTCCGGCCGGGGAGCTGTTTTTT. This gives the protein CASSHREIPAGELFF.